The next 21 T cell receptor beta chains were all read from a single sample in a study of synovial regulatory T cells in juvenile arthritis. Notes on the study in general: Blood Treg cells that were inflammation-associated showed lower TCR diversity than other blood Treg cells.

Data came from immunoSEQ multiplex PCR; TCRdb stores just in-frame clones and leaves some out. The sample includes about 460 clones. No cognate antigen is known for these TCRs. The sample comprised Treg cells from blood. Subset here: HLA-DR+ inflammation-associated blood Treg cells. These receptors originate from a donor aged 2-29 years with juvenile idiopathic arthritis.

This clone shows up as large by frequency. This rearrangement joins TRBV11-2 to TRBJ2-3; the D call of TRBD2 rests on TCRdb alone, since no DNA is present to check it. The length of the CDR3 is 16 residues. No DNA is listed. Germline V gives CDR1 SGHAT, CDR2 FQNNGV. The CDR3 region is CASSLIAGPSTDTQYF.

This clone is called large based on its frequency. The rearrangement joins TRBV5-6 to TRBJ2-1; TCRdb designates TRBD2, a call that cannot be tested without DNA. This CDR3 region has 16 residues. The protein alone is recorded here. Germline V lookup: CDR1 SGHDT, CDR2 YYEEEE. Here the CDR3 reads CASSRTGLAKRNEQFF.

This clone is labeled large based on frequency. The chain combines TRBV7-2 with TRBJ2-1; TCRdb names TRBD2, which stays unverified in the absence of DNA. CDR3 size: 15 residues. DNA is not on record. Germline V gene lookup returns CDR1 SGHTA and CDR2 FQGNSA. The CDR3: CASSLSGGPNNEQFF.

This clone ranks as large in terms of frequency. This sequence joins TRBV5-6 and TRBJ2-1; the D call of TRBD1 rests on TCRdb alone, since no DNA is present to check it. Germline CDR1 is SGHDT and CDR2 is YYEEEE. CDR3 length: 16 amino acids. No DNA appears here. The CDR3 protein is CASSSLAGGSYNEQFF.

By frequency, this clone registers large. This chain joins TRBV19 and TRBJ1-6; checking the TCRdb D call of TRBD1 is not possible without DNA. Germline V lookup: CDR1 LNHDA, CDR2 SQIVND (reference sequence). The CDR3 totals 13 residues. No DNA was logged. CDR3 region: CASRDSRNSPLHF.

This clone is identified as large (0.1 to 1%) from frequency. The chain is built from TRBV7-9 and TRBJ2-5; TCRdb outputs TRBD2, but without DNA this stays unchecked. The germline gives CDR1 SEHNR, CDR2 FQNEAQ (reference sequence). The length of the CDR3 is 16 residues. No DNA sequence is on record. CDR3 in amino acids: CASRPGTSGSQETQYF.

Judged by frequency, this clone is large. This chain connects TRBV19 to TRBJ2-5; TCRdb picks TRBD2, but there is no DNA to check that call. The V gene's germline CDR1 is LNHDA and CDR2 SQIVND (reference sequence). The CDR3 is 13 residues long. There is no recorded DNA. CDR3 sequence: CASSARRQETQYF.

Considering frequency, this clone is large. The genes are TRBV6-1 and TRBJ1-2; the TCRdb D gene call, TRBD1, has no DNA to confirm it. The CDR3 covers 12 residues. DNA is not recorded here. Germline V CDR1 and CDR2: MNHNS, SASEGT. The CDR3: CASSQGNYGYTF.

Frequency places this clone as large (0.1 to 1%). V usage is TRBV11-2 and J usage is TRBJ1-2; TCRdb names TRBD1, which stays unverified in the absence of DNA. The CDR3 length is 15 residues. The nucleotide record is missing. CDR1 and CDR2 (germline): SGHAT, FQNNGV. CDR3 sequence: CASSLDRTGSYGYTF.

By frequency, this clone registers large. The rearrangement uses TRBV19 and TRBJ2-2; the TRBD1 assignment by TCRdb is unverifiable without DNA. Germline CDR1 is LNHDA and CDR2 is SQIVND (reference sequence). The CDR3 loop spans 14 amino acids. The entry carries no DNA sequence. CDR3 residues: CASTGQGRTGELFF. Filled out from reference TRBV19 and TRBJ2-2, the complete variable domain reads DGGITQSPKYLFRKEGQNVTLSCEQNLNHDAMYWYRQDPGQGLRLIYYSQIVNDFQKGDIAEGYSVSREKKESFPLTVTSAQKNPTAFYLCASTGQGRTGELFFGEGSRLTVL.

This clone is large by frequency. The chain combines TRBV6-5 with TRBJ1-1. CDR1 is MNHEY and CDR2 is SVGAGI in the germline V gene. The CDR3 is made up of 16 amino acids. Nucleotide data are not available. CDR3 amino acids: CASSSGFRGAGVIAFF.

Frequency places this clone as large. The gene calls are TRBV7-8 and TRBJ2-1; lacking DNA, the TRBD1 call made by TCRdb goes unchecked. Per germline, CDR1 SGHVS and CDR2 FQNEAQ. The CDR3 has 15 residues. The DNA is not on file. CDR3 amino acids: CASSLTGVVYNEQFF.

Considering frequency, this clone is large. V is TRBV30 and J is TRBJ1-2; TCRdb's D gene call, TRBD1, goes unchecked for lack of DNA. There are 11 residues in the CDR3. The record lacks a DNA sequence. Germline loops: CDR1 GTSNPN, CDR2 SVGIG (reference sequence). CDR3: CAWSDKYGYTF. Variable domain in full (rest from reference TRBV30 and TRBJ1-2): SQTIHQWPATLVQPVGSPLSLECTVEGTSNPNLYWYRQAAGRGLQLLFYSVGIGQISSEVPQNLSASRPQDRQFILSSKKLLLSDSGFYLCAWSDKYGYTFGSGTRLTVV.

This clone is large by frequency. CDR3 loop: CASSFTGQETQYF. The chain employs TRBV7-2 and TRBJ2-5; TCRdb calls TRBD1, which cannot be checked without DNA. This CDR3 is 13 amino acids long. Only the protein is available. From germline, CDR1 is SGHTA and CDR2 FQGNSA.

Judged by frequency, this clone is large. The gene calls are TRBV7-9 and TRBJ2-1. Germline V gene sequence: CDR1 SEHNR, CDR2 FQNEAQ (reference sequence). The length of the CDR3 is 11 residues. No DNA accompanies this entry. The CDR3 spells CASSLMNEQFF.

This clone registers large by frequency. This chain joins TRBV7-2 and TRBJ1-2; TCRdb calls TRBD1, which cannot be checked without DNA. The CDR3 length is 14 residues. Nucleotide data are not available. CDR1 and CDR2 (germline): SGHTA, FQGNSA. The CDR3 is CASSTDRVGYGYTF.

Frequency places this clone as large. This chain uses TRBV7-6 with TRBJ2-2; TCRdb lists TRBD1, though no DNA is available to test this call. Germline V CDR1 and CDR2: SGHVS, FNYEAQ. This CDR3 spans 19 amino acids. The DNA is not on file. CDR3 loop: CASSSVTGWGPANTGELFF. Full variable domain (remainder filled in from reference TRBV7-6 and TRBJ2-2): GAGVSQSPRYKVTKRGQDVALRCDPISGHVSLYWYRQALGQGPEFLTYFNYEAQQDKSGLPNDRFSAERPEGSISTLTIQRTEQRDSAMYRCASSSVTGWGPANTGELFFGEGSRLTVL.

Judged by frequency, this clone is large. V is TRBV28 and J is TRBJ2-3. The CDR3 runs to 12 residues. DNA was not recorded. Per the germline V gene, CDR1 is MDHEN and CDR2 is SYDVKM. CDR3 in amino acids: CASRFIGDTQYF.

This clone is deemed large by its frequency. The V and J genes are TRBV11-1 and TRBJ2-7; with no DNA, the TCRdb D assignment of TRBD2 cannot be verified. The CDR3 consists of 16 residues. Only the protein is available. The V gene's germline CDR1 is SGHAT and CDR2 FQDESV (reference sequence). The chain's CDR3 is CASSPPPGLASYEQYF.

This clone is deemed large (0.1 to 1%) by its frequency. This chain uses TRBV6-1 with TRBJ1-5. Germline assignment: CDR1 MNHNS and CDR2 SASEGT. The CDR3 extends over 13 amino acids. No DNA accompanies this entry. CDR3 residues: CASSEYSNQPQHF.

This clone counts as large by frequency. This chain joins TRBV19 and TRBJ1-1; TCRdb indicates TRBD1, and absent DNA this call remains unverified. CDR1 and CDR2 (germline): LNHDA, SQIVND (reference sequence). This CDR3 has 14 amino acids. No DNA was logged. The CDR3 loop is CASSRGQENTEAFF.